A selection of T cell receptor beta chains follows, all from one sample in a study of OX40 agonist ivuxolimab in advanced cancers. Clones were sequenced by immunoSEQ multiplex PCR, and TCRdb holds only the in-frame ones, with some missing. This sample has about 38,000 clones, with roughly 85% found just once. The sequences come from CD4+ or CD8+ T cells sorted from blood, collected in a trial of the OX40 agonist ivuxolimab. The source of these receptors is an adult with an advanced solid tumor such as melanoma, head and neck, liver or kidney cancer. Each CDR3 is given with its conserved first and last residue. A D gene is named only where the DNA matches it firmly. Size tells how often a clone was seen (once, few, many) or the class of an expanded clone, and some rows leave it out.

TRBV19	-	TRBD1	TRBJ1-1	TGTGCCAGTAGGCCCTCTAGGGACAGGTTGTACACTGAAGCTTTCTTT	CASRPSRDRLYTEAFF
TRBV14	-	-	TRBJ2-7	TGTGCCAGCAGCTCTCATTTCTACGAGCAGTACTTC	CASSSHFYEQYF
TRBV28	-	-	TRBJ1-5	TGTGCCAGCACCTCCCCTTGGGGGAATCAGCCCCAGCATTTT	CASTSPWGNQPQHF
TRBV7-9	-	-	TRBJ1-2	TGTGCCAGCAGCTTAGCCGTTGGGACCCAATATGGCTACACCTTC	CASSLAVGTQYGYTF
TRBV9	few	-	TRBJ2-1	TGTGCCAGCAGCGTAGAAGAGTGGTCTAATGAGCAGTTCTTC	CASSVEEWSNEQFF
TRBV5-1	-	-	TRBJ2-2	TGCGCCAGCAGCTTGGCCCCGGGCGGGGAGCTGTTTTTT	CASSLAPGGELFF
TRBV6-1	-	TRBD2	TRBJ2-1	TGTGCCAGCAGCCGGACTAGCGGGGGCTACAATGAGCAGTTCTTC	CASSRTSGGYNEQFF
TRBV6-1	-	-	TRBJ2-2	TGTGCCAGCAGACAGGCTCCGAACACCGGGGAGCTGTTTTTT	CASRQAPNTGELFF
TRBV11-2	-	-	TRBJ1-5	TGTGCCAGCAGCTTAGAAGGACCAGGTTGGGGACAGCCCCAGCATTTT	CASSLEGPGWGQPQHF
TRBV7-8	-	-	TRBJ2-1	TGTGCCAGCAGCTTAAGTGCCCGGGCTCCCTACAATGAGCAGTTCTTC	CASSLSARAPYNEQFF
TRBV29-1	-	-	TRBJ2-4	TGCAGCGTTGAAGATCTCCCCCGGCCGGGAACAGCACTAGCCAAAAACATTCAGTACTTC	CSVEDLPRPGTALAKNIQYF
TRBV7-9	-	-	TRBJ2-2	TGTGCCAGCAGCTTTAGGGGCTCCTCGGCCGGGGAGCTGTTTTTT	CASSFRGSSAGELFF
TRBV4-3	-	TRBD1	TRBJ2-7	TGCGCCAGCAGCCAAGTGACAGGGAACCACGAGCAGTACTTC	CASSQVTGNHEQYF
TRBV11-2	-	-	TRBJ2-1	TGTGCCAGCAGCCCTCTGAAGGGGTACAATGAGCAGTTCTTC	CASSPLKGYNEQFF
TRBV29-1	-	TRBD1	TRBJ1-2	TGCAGCGTTGGTTCAGGGGGCGCGGGCTATGGCTACACCTTC	CSVGSGGAGYGYTF
TRBV11-3	-	TRBD2	TRBJ2-1	TGTGCCAGCAGCTTAGAGTCGATAGCGGGAGGCAATGAGCAGTTCTTC	CASSLESIAGGNEQFF
TRBV27	-	-	TRBJ2-2	TGTGCCAGCAGTTTGCGTGTCACCGGGGAGCTGTTTTTT	CASSLRVTGELFF